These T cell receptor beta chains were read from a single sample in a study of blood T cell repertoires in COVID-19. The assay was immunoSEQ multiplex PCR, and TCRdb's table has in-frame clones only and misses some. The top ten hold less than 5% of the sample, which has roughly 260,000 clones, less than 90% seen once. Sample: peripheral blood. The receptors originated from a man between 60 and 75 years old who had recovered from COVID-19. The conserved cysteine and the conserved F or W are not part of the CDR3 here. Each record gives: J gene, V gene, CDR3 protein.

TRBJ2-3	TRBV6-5	ASSYSSGGPGDTQY
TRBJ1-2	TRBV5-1	ASSLVPGGDGYT
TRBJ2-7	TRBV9	ASSVVRGIRKYEQY
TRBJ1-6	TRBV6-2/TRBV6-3	ASSYSSGPASNSPLH
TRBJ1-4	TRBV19	ASSRGVATNEKLF
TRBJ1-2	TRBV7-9	ASRPSGQYDGYT
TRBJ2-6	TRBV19	ASSISRSGSGANVLT
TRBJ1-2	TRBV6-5	ASASPTGVRHGYT
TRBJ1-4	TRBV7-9	ASSTTGFLF
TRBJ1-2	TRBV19	ASSITGASYGYT
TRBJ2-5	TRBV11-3	ASSRGQGLQETQY
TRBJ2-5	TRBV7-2	ASSTYIEQETQY
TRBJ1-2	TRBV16	ASSRTGRDGYT
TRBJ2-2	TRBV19	ASSILTGELF
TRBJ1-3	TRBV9	ASSPGIPGNTIY
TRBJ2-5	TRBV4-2	ASSLGQGSSRETQY
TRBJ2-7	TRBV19	ATREAGLSYEQY
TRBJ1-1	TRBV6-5	ASTTGSTEAF
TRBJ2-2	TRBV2	ASRLTGTANTGELF
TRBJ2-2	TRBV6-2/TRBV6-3	ASSYSRLGGGRTGELF
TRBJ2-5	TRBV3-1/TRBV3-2	ASSQRTLAGGYQETQY
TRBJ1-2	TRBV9	ASSVGNSPNYGYT
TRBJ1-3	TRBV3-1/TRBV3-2	ASSQSPSGNTIY
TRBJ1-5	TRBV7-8	ASSLGGQLGFSNQPQH
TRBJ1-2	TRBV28	ATRPLVGTAYGYT
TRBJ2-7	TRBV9	ASSVGGASREQY
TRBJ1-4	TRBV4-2	ASSLRQREKLF
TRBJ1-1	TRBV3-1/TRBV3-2	ASSQSTTFEAF
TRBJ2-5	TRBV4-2	ASSQTSGGTWETQY
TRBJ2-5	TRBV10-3	AISATGGGAQETQY
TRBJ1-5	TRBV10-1	ASGDRGGDNQPQH
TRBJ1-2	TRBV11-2	ASSPGQGALYGYT
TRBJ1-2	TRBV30	AWTLLRGLNYGYT
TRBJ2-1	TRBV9	ASSVAGAGKSSYNEQF
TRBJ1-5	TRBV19	ASKVRQGLPSNQPQH